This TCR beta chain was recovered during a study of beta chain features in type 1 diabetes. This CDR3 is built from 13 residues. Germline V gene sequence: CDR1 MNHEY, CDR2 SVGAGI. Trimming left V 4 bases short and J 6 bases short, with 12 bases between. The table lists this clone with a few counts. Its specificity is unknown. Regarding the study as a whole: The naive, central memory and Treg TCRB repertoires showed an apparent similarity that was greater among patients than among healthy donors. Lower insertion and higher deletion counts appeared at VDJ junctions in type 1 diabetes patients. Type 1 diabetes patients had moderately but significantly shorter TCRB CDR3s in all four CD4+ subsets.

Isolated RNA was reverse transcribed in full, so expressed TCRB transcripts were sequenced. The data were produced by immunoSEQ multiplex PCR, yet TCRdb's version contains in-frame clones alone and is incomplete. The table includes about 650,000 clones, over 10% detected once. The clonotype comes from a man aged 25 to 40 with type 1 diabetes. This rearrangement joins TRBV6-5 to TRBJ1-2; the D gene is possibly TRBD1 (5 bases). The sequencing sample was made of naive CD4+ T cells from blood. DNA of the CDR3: TGTGCCAGCAGTTCGCGGGGGACTGATGGCTACACCTTC. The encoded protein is CASSSRGTDGYTF.